These 4 T cell receptor beta chains were all obtained from the same sample, sequenced in a study of cytotoxic CD8 clonotypes in ibrutinib-treated CLL. Repertoires were generated with immunoSEQ multiplex PCR, while TCRdb's copy carries only in-frame clones and drops some. Seen here are about 27,000 clones, about 70% observed once, and the top ten hold roughly 50%. Sequencing used PBMCs, obtained after 24 months of ibrutinib treatment. The receptors shown here come from a human donor with chronic lymphocytic leukemia.

This chain uses TRBV19 with TRBJ2-2, with TRBD2 matching over 9 bases. The trim removed 3 bases at V and 0 bases at J, leaving 2 bases unmatched. CDR1 LNHDA and CDR2 SQIVND come from the germline V gene (reference sequence). There are 16 residues in the CDR3. The CDR3 nucleotides read TGTGCCAGTAGTATGATAGCGGGGGCGAACACCGGGGAGCTGTTTTTT. The encoded protein is CASSMIAGANTGELFF.

V gene TRBV6-6 combines with J gene TRBJ1-5, with 8 bases lining up with TRBD1. Losses at the gene ends were 5 bases for V and 7 bases for J; bases not matched to a gene: 7. This CDR3 is 14 amino acids long. From germline, CDR1 is MNHNY and CDR2 SVGAGI (reference sequence). The CDR3 loop reads CASSHGQGGQPQHF. The DNA of the CDR3 is TGTGCCAGCAGTCACGGACAGGGTGGCCAGCCCCAGCATTTT.

The V call is TRBV15, the J call TRBJ2-5; 10 bases align to TRBD1. V was pared by 0 bases and J by 1 base, with 2 bases of the junction left unmatched. CDR3 length: 16 residues. Per germline, CDR1 LNHNV and CDR2 YYDKDF (reference sequence). CDR3 sequence reads: CATSRDRTGGQETQYF. CDR3 coding DNA: TGTGCCACCAGCAGAGACCGGACAGGGGGCCAAGAGACCCAGTACTTC.

The chain recombines TRBV28 with TRBJ1-5; D gene unclear. This CDR3 spans 13 amino acids. Trimming took off 11 bases at V and 2 bases at J, with 13 bases between the two ends. Germline-derived CDR1 and CDR2 are MDHEN and SYDVKM. In nucleotides, the CDR3 is TGTGCCGGCCAATTTAGGGGCAATCAGCCCCAGCATTTT. It encodes CAGQFRGNQPQHF. The full variable domain, completed using reference TRBV28 and TRBJ1-5, is DVKVTQSSRYLVKRTGEKVFLECVQDMDHENMFWYRQDPGLGLRLIYFSYDVKMKEKGDIPEGYSVSREKKERFSLILESASTNQTSMYLCAGQFRGNQPQHFGDGTRLSIL.